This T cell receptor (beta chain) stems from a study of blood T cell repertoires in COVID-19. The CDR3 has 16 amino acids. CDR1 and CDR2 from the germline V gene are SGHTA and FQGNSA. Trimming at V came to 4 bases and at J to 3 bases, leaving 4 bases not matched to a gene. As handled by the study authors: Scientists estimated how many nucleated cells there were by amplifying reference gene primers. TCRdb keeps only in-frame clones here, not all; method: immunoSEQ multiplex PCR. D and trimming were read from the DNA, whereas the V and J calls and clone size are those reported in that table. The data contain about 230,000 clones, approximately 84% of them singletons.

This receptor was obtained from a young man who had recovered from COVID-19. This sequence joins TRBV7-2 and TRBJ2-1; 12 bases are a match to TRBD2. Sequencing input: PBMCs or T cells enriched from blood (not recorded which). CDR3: CASSWTLAGGYNEQFF. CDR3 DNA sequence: TGTGCCAGCAGCTGGACACTAGCGGGAGGCTACAATGAGCAGTTCTTC.